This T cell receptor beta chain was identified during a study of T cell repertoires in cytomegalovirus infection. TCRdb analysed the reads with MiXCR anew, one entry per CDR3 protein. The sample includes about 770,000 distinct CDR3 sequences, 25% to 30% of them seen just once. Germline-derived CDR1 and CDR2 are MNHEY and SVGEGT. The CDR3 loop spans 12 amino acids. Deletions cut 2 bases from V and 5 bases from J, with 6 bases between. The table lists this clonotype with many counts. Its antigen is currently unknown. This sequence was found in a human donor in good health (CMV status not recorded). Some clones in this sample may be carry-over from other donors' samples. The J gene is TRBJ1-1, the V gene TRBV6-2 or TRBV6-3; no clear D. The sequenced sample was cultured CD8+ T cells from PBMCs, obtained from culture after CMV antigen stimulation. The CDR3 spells CASSYRVTEAFF. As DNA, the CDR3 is TGTGCCAGCAGTTACAGAGTAACTGAAGCTTTCTTT.